Following are 24 T cell receptor beta chains from one sample sequenced in a study of TIL therapy for anti-PD-1-resistant metastatic lung cancer. Sequencing used immunoSEQ v3. The table came from immunoSEQ multiplex PCR; TCRdb's copy has only in-frame clones and leaves some out. The sample records tens of thousands of clones, more than 60% being singletons. Time point reported: pre-treatment sample, taken before nivolumab and TIL therapy. This sample comprised blood, obtained at baseline. Every receptor here comes from a person between 30 and 79 years old with non-small cell lung cancer.

V gene TRBV5-4 combines with J gene TRBJ2-7; the D is unclear. The germline CDR1 and CDR2 sequences are SGHNT and YYREEE (reference sequence). Deletions cut 2 bases from V and 7 bases from J, with 13 bases between. The CDR3 is 13 amino acids. CDR3 coding DNA: TGTGCCAGCAGCTTTCCGGCACCCGGTGAGCAGTACTTC. Protein sequence: CASSFPAPGEQYF.

This clone has more than one count but fewer than ten. The chain couples TRBV15 to TRBJ2-5, with 7 bases aligning to TRBD1. The V segment lost 5 bases and the J segment 0 bases; nucleotides outside the gene matches: 15. This CDR3 region has 18 residues. In germline, CDR1 is LNHNV, CDR2 YYDKDF (reference sequence). The CDR3, as DNA: TGTGCCACCAGCCCAACCAAGGGGGCAGTATCGTACCAAGAGACCCAGTACTTC. It specifies CATSPTKGAVSYQETQYF.

The V call is TRBV27, the J call TRBJ2-3; no reliable D call. V lost 5 bases, J lost 1 base, and 16 bases lay in between. CDR1 MNHEY and CDR2 SMNVEV come from the germline V gene (reference sequence). The CDR3 contains 16 residues. The CDR3 protein is CASSPRTVSGTDTQYF. The CDR3 DNA reads TGTGCCAGCAGTCCTCGGACGGTGTCTGGCACAGATACGCAGTATTTT.

The V and J genes are TRBV5-1 and TRBJ1-2, with 7 bases identical to TRBD1. Germline CDR1 reads SGHRS; CDR2 reads YFSETQ. The CDR3 is 14 amino acids. Trimming cost V 6 bases and J 5 bases; bases outside gene matches: 10. For the CDR3, the DNA is TGCGCCAGCAAATCGACAGGGCATCGGTATGGCTACACCTTC. This sequence encodes CASKSTGHRYGYTF.

The chain combines TRBV19 with TRBJ2-5; TRBD2 might be the D (6 bases). Germline V gene lookup returns CDR1 LNHDA and CDR2 SQIVND (reference sequence). The CDR3 is 16 amino acids. The ends were cut back, 3 bases at V and 5 bases at J, with 19 bases in the middle. The chain's CDR3 is CASSIGSGRSWETQYF. The CDR3 nucleotides are TGTGCCAGTAGTATCGGTAGCGGCCGGTCCTGGGAGACCCAGTACTTC.

The gene calls are TRBV25-1 and TRBJ1-2, with a tentative D call TRBD1 (6 bases). This CDR3 has 14 residues. Trimming shortened V by 1 base and J by 13 bases, and 19 bases separated the two germline ends. The germline V gene encodes CDR1 MGHDK and CDR2 SYGVNS. CDR3 sequence: CASSESPGAEGCTF. The CDR3 DNA reads as TGTGCCAGCAGTGAATCACCAGGGGCTGAAGGTTGCACCTTC.

V is TRBV9 and J is TRBJ2-2; 7 positions agree with TRBD2. The CDR3 is 15 amino acids. Trimming cost V 3 bases and J 4 bases; bases outside gene matches: 6. Germline V gene data show CDR1 as SGDLS and CDR2 as YYNGEE. CDR3 nucleotides: TGTGCCAGCAGCGATCGGGACTATTCCACCGGGGAGCTGTTTTTT. This gives the protein CASSDRDYSTGELFF. The full variable domain, completed using reference TRBV9 and TRBJ2-2, is DSGVTQTPKHLITATGQRVTLRCSPRSGDLSVYWYQQSLDQGLQFLIQYYNGEERAKGNILERFSAQQFPDLHSELNLSSLELGDSALYFCASSDRDYSTGELFFGEGSRLTVL.

The count of this clone is one. The chain recombines TRBV4-1 with TRBJ2-7; a weak D match, TRBD1 (5 bases). The V end was cut by 0 bases, the J end by 0 bases, with 9 bases between. The CDR3 has 15 residues. In germline, CDR1 is MGHRA, CDR2 YSYEKL. CDR3 DNA sequence: TGCGCCAGCAGCCAAGATGACAGTAGCTCCTACGAGCAGTACTTC. Its protein product is CASSQDDSSSYEQYF.

The chain has TRBV28 and TRBJ2-1, with 10 bases lining up with TRBD2. The V gene end was trimmed by 5 bases and the J gene end by 1 base; junction bases not matched to a gene: 11. Germline lookup yields CDR1 MDHEN and CDR2 SYDVKM. CDR3 size: 18 residues. The CDR3 sequence is CASSPPTSGPWSYNEQFF. In DNA, the CDR3 is TGTGCCAGCAGTCCCCCGACTAGCGGGCCCTGGTCCTACAATGAGCAGTTCTTC. The entire variable domain, with the rest obtained from reference TRBV28 and TRBJ2-1, is as follows: DVKVTQSSRYLVKRTGEKVFLECVQDMDHENMFWYRQDPGLGLRLIYFSYDVKMKEKGDIPEGYSVSREKKERFSLILESASTNQTSMYLCASSPPTSGPWSYNEQFFGPGTRLTVL.

The chain recombines TRBV19 with TRBJ2-1; D uncertain. The germline V gene encodes CDR1 LNHDA and CDR2 SQIVND (reference sequence). The CDR3 length is 15 residues. Trimming took off 5 bases at V and 1 base at J, with 12 bases between the two ends. The CDR3 loop is CASSVGAPSYNEQFF. CDR3 DNA: TGTGCCAGTAGTGTCGGCGCCCCGTCCTACAATGAGCAGTTCTTC.

This clone showed up just a few times. V gene TRBV19 combines with J gene TRBJ2-7; 7 bases match TRBD1. This CDR3 contains 13 residues. CDR1 is LNHDA and CDR2 is SQIVND in the germline V gene (reference sequence). Trimming took 6 bases from V and 6 from J; bases not matched to a gene: 8. CDR3: CASSPGGTGEQYF. The CDR3 nucleotides are TGTGCCAGTAGCCCAGGGGGTACTGGCGAGCAGTACTTC.

The table lists this clone with a few counts. This sequence joins TRBV11-3 and TRBJ1-1; maybe TRBD1 (5 bases). Germline-derived CDR1 and CDR2 are SGHNT and YENEEA. The V gene lost 6 bases and the J gene lost 1 base, with 12 bases spanning the gap. CDR3 length: 14 amino acids. The CDR3 DNA is TGTGCCAGCAGGCGGGACGGGGAGAACACTGAAGCTTTCTTT. This sequence encodes CASRRDGENTEAFF.

This clone was seen a handful of times. The genes are TRBV4-1 and TRBJ1-1; no clear D. V lost 1 base and J 5 bases, leaving 11 bases between the germline ends. Germline CDR1 MGHRA, CDR2 YSYEKL. This CDR3 spans 14 amino acids. CDR3 nucleotides: TGCGCCAGCAGCCAAGCTTTAGGGCGTACTGAAGCTTTCTTT. Protein sequence: CASSQALGRTEAFF.

The chain uses TRBV28 and TRBJ1-2; a weak D match, TRBD1 (5 bases). The CDR3 contains 16 residues. The germline V gene encodes CDR1 MDHEN and CDR2 SYDVKM. The V and J ends lost 4 bases and 2 bases respectively, with 17 bases between them. CDR3 amino acids: CASSSGRRSSNYGYTF. The CDR3 DNA sequence: TGTGCCAGCAGTTCAGGGAGACGCTCCTCCAACTATGGCTACACCTTC.

This chain connects TRBV4-1 to TRBJ2-6, with 8 bases matching TRBD1. The germline CDR1 and CDR2 sequences are MGHRA and YSYEKL. The CDR3 loop spans 18 amino acids. V was pared by 0 bases and J by 3 bases, with 7 bases of the junction left unmatched. The CDR3 DNA reads as TGCGCCAGCAGCCAAGACGGGCAGGGGGCATTTGGGGCCAACGTCCTGACTTTC. Its protein is CASSQDGQGAFGANVLTF.

The chain links TRBV6-6 to TRBJ2-5; a weak D match, TRBD2 (5 bases). V lost 5 bases and J 5 bases, leaving 21 bases between the germline ends. Germline values: CDR1 MNHNY, CDR2 SVGAGI (reference sequence). The CDR3 extends over 16 amino acids. CDR3 sequence reads: CASSTLLGVAGETQYF. The CDR3 coding sequence is TGTGCCAGCAGTACCCTGCTTGGGGTGGCGGGTGAGACCCAGTACTTC.

The chain has TRBV7-2 and TRBJ2-1; tentative D call: TRBD2 (7 bases). Germline CDR1 SGHTA, CDR2 FQGNSA. This CDR3 region has 15 residues. Trimming took off 1 base at V and 3 bases at J, with 10 bases between the two ends. CDR3 sequence reads: CASSLDRGGYNEQFF. In DNA form, the CDR3 reads TGTGCCAGCAGCTTAGATAGGGGGGGCTACAATGAGCAGTTCTTC.

This clone was recorded a few times. The genes are TRBV7-9 and TRBJ2-1; 7 positions agree with TRBD2. Germline trimming cut 4 bases from V and 14 bases from J; bases unmatched to any gene: 8. The CDR3 is made up of 12 amino acids. Germline lookup yields CDR1 SEHNR and CDR2 FQNEAQ (reference sequence). The CDR3 reads CASSSLGREEFF. The CDR3 DNA reads as TGTGCCAGCAGCTCCCTCGGACGGGAGGAGTTCTTC.

The chain employs TRBV28 and TRBJ2-3; D may be TRBD1 (6 bases). The CDR3 has 14 amino acids. V shed 2 bases and J shed 1 base, with 7 bases lying between them. The germline V gene has CDR1 MDHEN and CDR2 SYDVKM. The chain's CDR3 is CASSLTGRTDTQYF. Here the CDR3 DNA reads TGTGCCAGCAGTTTAACAGGGCGCACAGATACGCAGTATTTT.

This clone was recorded once. The V and J genes are TRBV5-1 and TRBJ2-3; 8 bases are shared with TRBD2. The CDR3 has 16 amino acids. Per germline, CDR1 SGHRS and CDR2 YFSETQ. The V and J ends lost 9 bases and 6 bases, in that order; junction bases with no gene match: 18. The CDR3 sequence: CATRHGSGIYVDTQYF. The CDR3 DNA is TGCGCCACTCGGCATGGTAGCGGGATTTATGTGGATACGCAGTATTTT.

The chain employs TRBV7-2 and TRBJ1-2; 9 bases are shared with TRBD1. J lost 7 bases, V lost 2 bases, and 11 bases had no gene match. Germline V gene data show CDR1 as SGHTA and CDR2 as FQGNSA. The CDR3 consists of 16 residues. The CDR3 loop is CASSLLPGQGTSGYTF. CDR3 DNA: TGTGCCAGCAGCTTACTACCGGGACAGGGCACCAGTGGCTACACCTTC.

The chain links TRBV15 to TRBJ1-5; D is perhaps TRBD1 (6 bases). Trimming stripped 1 base from V and 7 bases from J, with 14 bases between. This CDR3 contains 15 residues. Germline CDR1 is LNHNV and CDR2 is YYDKDF (reference sequence). DNA for the CDR3: TGTGCCACCAGCAGAGGGGGGGCAGGGTCACAGCCCCAGCATTTT. It is translated as CATSRGGAGSQPQHF.

V usage is TRBV11-2 and J usage is TRBJ2-5, with D unresolved. Trimming pared 2 bases from V and 5 bases from J, leaving 12 bases between. The CDR3 is made up of 14 amino acids. The germline gives CDR1 SGHAT, CDR2 FQNNGV. Here the CDR3 DNA reads TGTGCCAGCAGCTTACTCCCGGTCCGGGAGACCCAGTACTTC. As protein: CASSLLPVRETQYF.

The rearrangement joins TRBV5-1 to TRBJ2-6, with 7 bases matching TRBD2. This CDR3 has 14 residues. Germline V gives CDR1 SGHRS, CDR2 YFSETQ. The junction had 1 base not matched to a gene; V was cut back by 7 bases and J by 0 bases. The CDR3 sequence: CASGEGSGANVLTF. The CDR3 nucleotides are TGCGCCAGCGGGGAGGGCTCTGGGGCCAACGTCCTGACTTTC.